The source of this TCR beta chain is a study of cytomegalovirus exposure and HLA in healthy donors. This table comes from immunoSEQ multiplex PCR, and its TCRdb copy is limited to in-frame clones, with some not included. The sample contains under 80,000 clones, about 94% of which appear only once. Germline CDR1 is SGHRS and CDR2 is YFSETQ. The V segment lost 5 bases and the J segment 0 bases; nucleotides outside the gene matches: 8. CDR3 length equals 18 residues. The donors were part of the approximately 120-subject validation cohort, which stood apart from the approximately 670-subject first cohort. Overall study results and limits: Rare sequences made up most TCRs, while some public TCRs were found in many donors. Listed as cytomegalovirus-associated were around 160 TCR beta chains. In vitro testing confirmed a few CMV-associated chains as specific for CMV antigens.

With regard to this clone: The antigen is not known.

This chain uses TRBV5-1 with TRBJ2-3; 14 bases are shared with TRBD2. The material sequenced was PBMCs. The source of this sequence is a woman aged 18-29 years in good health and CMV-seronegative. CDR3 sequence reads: CASRSGLAGGPSTDTQYF. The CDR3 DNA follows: TGCGCCAGCAGATCTGGACTAGCGGGAGGACCCAGCACAGATACGCAGTATTTT.